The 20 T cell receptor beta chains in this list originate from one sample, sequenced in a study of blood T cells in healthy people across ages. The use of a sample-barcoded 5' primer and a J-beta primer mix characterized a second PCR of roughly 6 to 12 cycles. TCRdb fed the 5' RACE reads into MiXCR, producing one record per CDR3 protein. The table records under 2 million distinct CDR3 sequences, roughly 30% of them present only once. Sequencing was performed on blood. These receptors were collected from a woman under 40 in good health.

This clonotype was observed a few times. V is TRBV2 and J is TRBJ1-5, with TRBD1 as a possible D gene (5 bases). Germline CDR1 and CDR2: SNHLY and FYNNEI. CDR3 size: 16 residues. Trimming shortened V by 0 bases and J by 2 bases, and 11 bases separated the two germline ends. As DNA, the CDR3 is TGTGCCAGCAGTGAAGCGCTAGGGGCCCGCAATCAGCCCCAGCATTTT. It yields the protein CASSEALGARNQPQHF.

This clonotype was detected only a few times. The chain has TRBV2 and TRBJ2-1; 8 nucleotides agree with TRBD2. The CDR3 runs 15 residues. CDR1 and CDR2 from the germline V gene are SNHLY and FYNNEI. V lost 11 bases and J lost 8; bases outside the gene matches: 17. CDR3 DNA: TGTGCCTCACCCGGGGGGGCCCCGGATGGGGATGAGCAGTTCTTC. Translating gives CASPGGAPDGDEQFF. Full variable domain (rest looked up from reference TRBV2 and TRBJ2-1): EPEVTQTPSHQVTQMGQEVILRCVPISNHLYFYWYRQILGQKVEFLVSFYNNEISEKSEIFDDQFSVERPDGSNFTLKIRSTKLEDSAMYFCASPGGAPDGDEQFFGPGTRLTVL.

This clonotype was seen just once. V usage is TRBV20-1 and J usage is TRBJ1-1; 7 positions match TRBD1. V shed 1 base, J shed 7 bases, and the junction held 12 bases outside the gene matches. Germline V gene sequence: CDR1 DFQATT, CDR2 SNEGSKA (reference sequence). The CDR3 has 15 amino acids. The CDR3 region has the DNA TGCAGTGCTAGAGGGGTTGGGCAGGGGGGTGATGAAGCTTTCTTT. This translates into CSARGVGQGGDEAFF.

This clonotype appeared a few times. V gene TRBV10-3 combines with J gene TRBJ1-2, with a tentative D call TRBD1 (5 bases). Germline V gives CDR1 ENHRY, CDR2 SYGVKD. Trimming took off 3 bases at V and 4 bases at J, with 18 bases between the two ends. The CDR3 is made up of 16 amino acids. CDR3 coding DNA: TGTGCCATCAGTGAATTTGGGGACGGAACGTTCTATGGCTACACCTTC. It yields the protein CAISEFGDGTFYGYTF.

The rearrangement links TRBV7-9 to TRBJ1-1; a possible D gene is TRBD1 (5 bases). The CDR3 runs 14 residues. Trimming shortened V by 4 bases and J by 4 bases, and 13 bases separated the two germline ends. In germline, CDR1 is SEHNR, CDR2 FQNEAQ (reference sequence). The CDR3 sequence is CASSYIRDGTEAFF. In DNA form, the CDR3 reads TGTGCCAGCAGCTACATCAGGGATGGCACTGAAGCTTTCTTT.

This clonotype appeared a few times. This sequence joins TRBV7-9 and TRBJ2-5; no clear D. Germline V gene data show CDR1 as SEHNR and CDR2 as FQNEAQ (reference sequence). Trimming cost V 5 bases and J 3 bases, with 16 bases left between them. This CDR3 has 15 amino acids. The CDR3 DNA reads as TGTGCCAGCAGCCCGTGGGAAGGCCCGAAAGAGACCCAGTACTTC. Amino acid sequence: CASSPWEGPKETQYF.

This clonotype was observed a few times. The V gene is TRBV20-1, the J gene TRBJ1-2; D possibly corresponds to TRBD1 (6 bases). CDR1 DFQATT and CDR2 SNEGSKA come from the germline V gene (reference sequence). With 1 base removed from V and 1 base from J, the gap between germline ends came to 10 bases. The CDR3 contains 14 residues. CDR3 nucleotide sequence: TGCAGTGCTAGAGGGACAGCAGATAACTATGGCTACACCTTC. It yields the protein CSARGTADNYGYTF.

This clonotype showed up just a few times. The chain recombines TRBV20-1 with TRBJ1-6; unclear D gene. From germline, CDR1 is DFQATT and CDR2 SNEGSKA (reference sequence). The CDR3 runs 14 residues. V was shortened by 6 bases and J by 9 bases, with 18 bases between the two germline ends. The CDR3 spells CSALGLKPASPLHF. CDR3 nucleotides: TGCAGTGCCCTTGGGTTAAAACCGGCTTCACCCCTCCACTTT.

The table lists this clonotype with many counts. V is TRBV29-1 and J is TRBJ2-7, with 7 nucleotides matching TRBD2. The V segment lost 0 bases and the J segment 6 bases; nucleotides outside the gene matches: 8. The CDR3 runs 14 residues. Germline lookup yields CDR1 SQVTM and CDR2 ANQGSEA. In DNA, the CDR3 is TGCAGCGTTGAAGATCTAGGCGGGAGATCCGAGCAGTACTTC. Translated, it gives CSVEDLGGRSEQYF.

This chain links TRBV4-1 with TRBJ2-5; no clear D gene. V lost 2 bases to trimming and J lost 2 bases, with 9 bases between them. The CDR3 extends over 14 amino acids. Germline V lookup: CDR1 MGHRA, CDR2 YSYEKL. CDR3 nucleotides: TGCGCCAGCAGCCAATTCACAGCTCAAGAGACCCAGTACTTC. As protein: CASSQFTAQETQYF.

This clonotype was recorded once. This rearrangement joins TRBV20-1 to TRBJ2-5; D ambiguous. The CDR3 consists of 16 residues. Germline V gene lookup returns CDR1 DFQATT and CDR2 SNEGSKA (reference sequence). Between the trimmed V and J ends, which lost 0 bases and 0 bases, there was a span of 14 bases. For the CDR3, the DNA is TGCAGTGCTAGAGATAGAACTAACGGGTACCAAGAGACCCAGTACTTC. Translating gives CSARDRTNGYQETQYF.

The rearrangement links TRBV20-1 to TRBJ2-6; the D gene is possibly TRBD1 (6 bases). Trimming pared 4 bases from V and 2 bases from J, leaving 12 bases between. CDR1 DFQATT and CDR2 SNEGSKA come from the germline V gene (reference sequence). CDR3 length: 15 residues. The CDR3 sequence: CSATETGPGANVLTF. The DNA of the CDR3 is TGCAGTGCTACAGAGACAGGCCCTGGGGCCAACGTCCTGACTTTC.

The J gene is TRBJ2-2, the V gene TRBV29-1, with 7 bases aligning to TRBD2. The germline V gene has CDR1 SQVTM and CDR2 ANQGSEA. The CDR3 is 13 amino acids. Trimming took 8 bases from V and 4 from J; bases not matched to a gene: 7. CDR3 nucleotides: TGCAGCACCCGGGAGGCTGGCACCGGGGAGCTGTTTTTT. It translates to CSTREAGTGELFF.

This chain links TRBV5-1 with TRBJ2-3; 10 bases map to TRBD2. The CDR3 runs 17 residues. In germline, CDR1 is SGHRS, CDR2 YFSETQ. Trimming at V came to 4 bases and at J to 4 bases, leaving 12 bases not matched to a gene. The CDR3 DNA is TGCGCCAGCAGCGGACCGCCTAGCGGGAGTAATTCAGATACGCAGTATTTT. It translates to CASSGPPSGSNSDTQYF.

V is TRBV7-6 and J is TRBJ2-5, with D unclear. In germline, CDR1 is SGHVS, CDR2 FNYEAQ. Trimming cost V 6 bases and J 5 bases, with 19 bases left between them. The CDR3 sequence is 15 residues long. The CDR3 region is CASRRELGFAETQYF. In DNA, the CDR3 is TGTGCCAGCAGACGAGAATTGGGGTTCGCGGAGACCCAGTACTTC. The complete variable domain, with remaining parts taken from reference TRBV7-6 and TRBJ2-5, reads GAGVSQSPRYKVTKRGQDVALRCDPISGHVSLYWYRQALGQGPEFLTYFNYEAQQDKSGLPNDRFSAERPEGSISTLTIQRTEQRDSAMYRCASRRELGFAETQYFGPGTRLLVL.

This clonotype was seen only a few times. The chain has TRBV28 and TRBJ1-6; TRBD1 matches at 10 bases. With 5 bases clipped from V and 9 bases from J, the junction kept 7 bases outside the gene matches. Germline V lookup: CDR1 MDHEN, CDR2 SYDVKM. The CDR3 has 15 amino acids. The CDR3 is CASSRDRGQGSPLHF. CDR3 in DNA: TGTGCCAGCAGTAGAGACAGGGGGCAGGGTTCACCCCTCCACTTT.

The CDR3 DNA reads TGCAGTGCTATACGGGACAGTAACTATGGCTACACCTTC. Its translation: CSAIRDSNYGYTF. The gene calls are TRBV20-1 and TRBJ1-2, with 7 positions matching TRBD1. The J segment lost 1 base and the V segment lost 4 bases, leaving 3 bases of the junction unmatched. Germline CDR1 is DFQATT and CDR2 is SNEGSKA (reference sequence). CDR3 length: 13 residues.

The CDR3, as DNA: TGCAGCGGGACAGGACGGAGCTCCTACAATGAGCAGTTCTTC. This gives the protein CSGTGRSSYNEQFF. The chain is built from TRBV29-1 and TRBJ2-1; 7 bases align to TRBD1. Germline V gene sequence: CDR1 SQVTM, CDR2 ANQGSEA. J gave up 0 bases and V 7 bases, and 6 bases lay outside the gene matches. This CDR3 is built from 14 residues.

CDR3 nucleotides: TGCAGCACCACTAGCGGGGGAGGAAGGCAGTACTTC. Translated, it gives CSTTSGGGRQYF. J is TRBJ2-7 and V is TRBV29-1, with 11 bases that match TRBD2. CDR1 is SQVTM, CDR2 ANQGSEA, per germline. The CDR3 totals 12 residues. V lost 8 bases and J lost 9; bases outside the gene matches: 9.

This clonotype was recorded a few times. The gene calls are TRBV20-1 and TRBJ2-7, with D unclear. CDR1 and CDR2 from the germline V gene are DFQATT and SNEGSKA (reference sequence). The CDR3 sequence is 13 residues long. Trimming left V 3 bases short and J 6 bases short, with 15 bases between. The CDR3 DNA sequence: TGCAGTGCTAGGGACCTCCGCATTCCCGAGCAGTACTTC. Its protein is CSARDLRIPEQYF.